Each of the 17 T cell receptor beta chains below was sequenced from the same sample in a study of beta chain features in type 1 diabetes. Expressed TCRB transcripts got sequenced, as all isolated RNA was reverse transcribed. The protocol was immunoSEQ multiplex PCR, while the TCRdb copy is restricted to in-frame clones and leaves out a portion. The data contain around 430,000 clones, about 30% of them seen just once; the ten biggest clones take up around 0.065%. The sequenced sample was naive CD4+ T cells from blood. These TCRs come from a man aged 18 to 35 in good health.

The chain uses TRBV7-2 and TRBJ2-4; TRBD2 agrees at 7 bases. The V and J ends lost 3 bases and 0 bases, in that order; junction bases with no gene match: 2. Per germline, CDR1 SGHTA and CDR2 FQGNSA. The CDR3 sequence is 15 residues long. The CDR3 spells CASSFGRGAKNIQYF. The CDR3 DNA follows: TGTGCCAGCAGCTTTGGGAGGGGAGCCAAAAACATTCAGTACTTC.

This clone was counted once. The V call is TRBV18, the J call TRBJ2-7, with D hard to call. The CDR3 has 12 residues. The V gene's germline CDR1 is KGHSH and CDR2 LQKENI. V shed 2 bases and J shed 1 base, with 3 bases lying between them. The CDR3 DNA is TGTGCCAGCTCACCATTGTCCTACGAGCAGTACTTC. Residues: CASSPLSYEQYF.

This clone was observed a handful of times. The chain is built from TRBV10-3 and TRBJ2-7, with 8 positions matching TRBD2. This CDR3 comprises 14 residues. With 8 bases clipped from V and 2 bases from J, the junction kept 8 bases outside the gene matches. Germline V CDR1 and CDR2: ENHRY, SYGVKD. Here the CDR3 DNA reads TGTGCCATCCAAATGCGGGAGGCCCCCTACGAGCAGTACTTC. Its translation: CAIQMREAPYEQYF.

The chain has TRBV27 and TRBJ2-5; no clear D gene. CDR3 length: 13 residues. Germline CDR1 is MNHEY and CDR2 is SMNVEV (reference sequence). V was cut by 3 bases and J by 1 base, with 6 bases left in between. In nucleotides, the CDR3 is TGTGCCAGCAGTTTCGGGTCCCAAGAGACCCAGTACTTC. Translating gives CASSFGSQETQYF.

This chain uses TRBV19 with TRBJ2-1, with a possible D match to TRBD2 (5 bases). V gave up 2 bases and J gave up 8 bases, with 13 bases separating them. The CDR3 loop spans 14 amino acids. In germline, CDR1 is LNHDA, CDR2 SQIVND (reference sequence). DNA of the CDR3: TGTGCCAGTAGTATAAACACGGGAACTCATGAGCAGTTCTTC. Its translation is CASSINTGTHEQFF.

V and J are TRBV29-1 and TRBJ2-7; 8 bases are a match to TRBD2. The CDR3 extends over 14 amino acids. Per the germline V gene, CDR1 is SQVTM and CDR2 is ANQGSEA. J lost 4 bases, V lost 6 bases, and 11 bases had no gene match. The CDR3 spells CSVGELADLYEQYF. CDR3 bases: TGCAGCGTGGGGGAACTAGCGGACCTTTACGAGCAGTACTTC.

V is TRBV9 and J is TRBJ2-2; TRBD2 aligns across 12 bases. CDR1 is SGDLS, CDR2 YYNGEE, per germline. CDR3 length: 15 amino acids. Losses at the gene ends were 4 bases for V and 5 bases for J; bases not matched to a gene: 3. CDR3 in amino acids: CASSLTSGSTGELFF. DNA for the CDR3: TGTGCCAGCAGCCTGACTAGCGGGAGTACCGGGGAGCTGTTTTTT. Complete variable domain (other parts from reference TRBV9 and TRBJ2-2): DSGVTQTPKHLITATGQRVTLRCSPRSGDLSVYWYQQSLDQGLQFLIQYYNGEERAKGNILERFSAQQFPDLHSELNLSSLELGDSALYFCASSLTSGSTGELFFGEGSRLTVL.

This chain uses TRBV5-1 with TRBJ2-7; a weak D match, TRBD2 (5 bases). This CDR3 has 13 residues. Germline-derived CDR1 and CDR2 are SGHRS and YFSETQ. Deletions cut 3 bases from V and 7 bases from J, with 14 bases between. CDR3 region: CASSWTGSEEQYF. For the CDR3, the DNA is TGCGCCAGCAGCTGGACGGGGAGCGAAGAGCAGTACTTC.

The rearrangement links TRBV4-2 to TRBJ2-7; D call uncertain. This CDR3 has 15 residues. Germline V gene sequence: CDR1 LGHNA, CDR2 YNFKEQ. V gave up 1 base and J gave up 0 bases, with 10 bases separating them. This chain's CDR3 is CASSQGFGHSYEQYF. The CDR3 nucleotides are TGTGCCAGCAGCCAAGGGTTTGGGCACTCCTACGAGCAGTACTTC.

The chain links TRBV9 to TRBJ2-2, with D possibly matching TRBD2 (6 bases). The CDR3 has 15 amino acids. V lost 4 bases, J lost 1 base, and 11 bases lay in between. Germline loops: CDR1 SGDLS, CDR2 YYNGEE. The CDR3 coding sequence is TGTGCCAGCAGCTTGCGGGGCCGGAACACCGGGGAGCTGTTTTTT. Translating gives CASSLRGRNTGELFF.

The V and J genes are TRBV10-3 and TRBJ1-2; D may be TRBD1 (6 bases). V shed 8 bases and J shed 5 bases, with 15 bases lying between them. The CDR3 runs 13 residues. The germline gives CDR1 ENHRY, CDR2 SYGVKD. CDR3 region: CAIGEGRGYGYTF. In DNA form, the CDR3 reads TGTGCCATCGGAGAAGGCAGGGGATATGGCTACACCTTC.

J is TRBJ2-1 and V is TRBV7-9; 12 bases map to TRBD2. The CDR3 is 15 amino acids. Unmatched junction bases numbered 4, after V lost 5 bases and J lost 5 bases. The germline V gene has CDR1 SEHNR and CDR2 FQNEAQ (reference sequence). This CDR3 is CASSPSGRADNEQFF. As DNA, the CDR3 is TGTGCCAGCAGCCCTAGCGGGAGGGCTGACAATGAGCAGTTCTTC.

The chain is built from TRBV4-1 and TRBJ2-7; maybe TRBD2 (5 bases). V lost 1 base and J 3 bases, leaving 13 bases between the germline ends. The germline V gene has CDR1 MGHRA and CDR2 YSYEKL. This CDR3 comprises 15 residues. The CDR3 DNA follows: TGCGCCAGCAGCCAAGCCCCGGACTGGGACTACGAGCAGTACTTC. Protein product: CASSQAPDWDYEQYF.

The CDR3 region is CAISDLAGPQETQYF. For the CDR3, the DNA is TGTGCCATCAGTGATTTGGCGGGACCTCAAGAGACCCAGTACTTC. The chain couples TRBV10-3 to TRBJ2-5; D possibly corresponds to TRBD2 (6 bases). CDR3 length: 15 amino acids. The ends were cut back, 3 bases at V and 2 bases at J, with 13 bases in the middle. Germline V CDR1 and CDR2: ENHRY, SYGVKD.

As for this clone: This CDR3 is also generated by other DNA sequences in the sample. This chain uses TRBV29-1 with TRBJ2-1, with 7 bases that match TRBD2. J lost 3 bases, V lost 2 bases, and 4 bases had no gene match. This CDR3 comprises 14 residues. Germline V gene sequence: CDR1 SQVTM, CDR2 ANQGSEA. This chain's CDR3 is CSVERLADYNEQFF. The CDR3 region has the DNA TGCAGCGTTGAACGTCTAGCGGACTACAATGAGCAGTTCTTC.

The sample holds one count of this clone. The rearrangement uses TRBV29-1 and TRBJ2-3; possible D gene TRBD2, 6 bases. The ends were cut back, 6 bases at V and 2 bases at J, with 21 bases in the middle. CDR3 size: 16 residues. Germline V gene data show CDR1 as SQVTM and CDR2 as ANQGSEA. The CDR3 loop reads CSVPGGGAHPTDTQYF. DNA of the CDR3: TGCAGCGTCCCTGGAGGAGGGGCTCACCCCACAGATACGCAGTATTTT.

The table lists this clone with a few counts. CDR3 sequence (DNA): TGTGCCTGGAGCCAGTTACTAGCGGCCTCCTACGAGCAGTACTTC. Protein: CAWSQLLAASYEQYF. The chain joins TRBV30 to TRBJ2-7; 8 bases are a match to TRBD2. The CDR3 extends over 15 amino acids. Trimming at V came to 3 bases and at J to 0 bases, leaving 7 bases not matched to a gene. CDR1 GTSNPN and CDR2 SVGIG come from the germline V gene (reference sequence). Full variable domain (outside the CDR3, taken from reference TRBV30 and TRBJ2-7): SQTIHQWPATLVQPVGSPLSLECTVEGTSNPNLYWYRQAAGRGLQLLFYSVGIGQISSEVPQNLSASRPQDRQFILSSKKLLLSDSGFYLCAWSQLLAASYEQYFGPGTRLTVT.